This T cell receptor beta chain is drawn from a study of shared clonotypes between healthy human individuals. The CD4+ fraction was divided into a CD45RA+ naive subset and a CD45RA-negative memory subset. Per the germline V gene, CDR1 is KGHSH and CDR2 is LQKENI. Trimming took off 4 bases at V and 5 bases at J, with 14 bases between the two ends. The CDR3 is 15 amino acids. Sequenced by immunoSEQ multiplex PCR; TCRdb stores in-frame clones only, minus some. The table records over a million clones, about 98.5% of them present only once. The specimen sequenced was naive CD4+ T cells sorted from blood. Specified subset: CD45RA+ positively selected. The TCR originated in a man aged 25-45 years in good health. This chain uses TRBV18 with TRBJ2-2; no clear D. The CDR3 protein is CASSREVSITGELFF. Here the CDR3 DNA reads TGTGCCAGCTCACGTGAGGTGAGCATTACCGGGGAGCTGTTTTTT.